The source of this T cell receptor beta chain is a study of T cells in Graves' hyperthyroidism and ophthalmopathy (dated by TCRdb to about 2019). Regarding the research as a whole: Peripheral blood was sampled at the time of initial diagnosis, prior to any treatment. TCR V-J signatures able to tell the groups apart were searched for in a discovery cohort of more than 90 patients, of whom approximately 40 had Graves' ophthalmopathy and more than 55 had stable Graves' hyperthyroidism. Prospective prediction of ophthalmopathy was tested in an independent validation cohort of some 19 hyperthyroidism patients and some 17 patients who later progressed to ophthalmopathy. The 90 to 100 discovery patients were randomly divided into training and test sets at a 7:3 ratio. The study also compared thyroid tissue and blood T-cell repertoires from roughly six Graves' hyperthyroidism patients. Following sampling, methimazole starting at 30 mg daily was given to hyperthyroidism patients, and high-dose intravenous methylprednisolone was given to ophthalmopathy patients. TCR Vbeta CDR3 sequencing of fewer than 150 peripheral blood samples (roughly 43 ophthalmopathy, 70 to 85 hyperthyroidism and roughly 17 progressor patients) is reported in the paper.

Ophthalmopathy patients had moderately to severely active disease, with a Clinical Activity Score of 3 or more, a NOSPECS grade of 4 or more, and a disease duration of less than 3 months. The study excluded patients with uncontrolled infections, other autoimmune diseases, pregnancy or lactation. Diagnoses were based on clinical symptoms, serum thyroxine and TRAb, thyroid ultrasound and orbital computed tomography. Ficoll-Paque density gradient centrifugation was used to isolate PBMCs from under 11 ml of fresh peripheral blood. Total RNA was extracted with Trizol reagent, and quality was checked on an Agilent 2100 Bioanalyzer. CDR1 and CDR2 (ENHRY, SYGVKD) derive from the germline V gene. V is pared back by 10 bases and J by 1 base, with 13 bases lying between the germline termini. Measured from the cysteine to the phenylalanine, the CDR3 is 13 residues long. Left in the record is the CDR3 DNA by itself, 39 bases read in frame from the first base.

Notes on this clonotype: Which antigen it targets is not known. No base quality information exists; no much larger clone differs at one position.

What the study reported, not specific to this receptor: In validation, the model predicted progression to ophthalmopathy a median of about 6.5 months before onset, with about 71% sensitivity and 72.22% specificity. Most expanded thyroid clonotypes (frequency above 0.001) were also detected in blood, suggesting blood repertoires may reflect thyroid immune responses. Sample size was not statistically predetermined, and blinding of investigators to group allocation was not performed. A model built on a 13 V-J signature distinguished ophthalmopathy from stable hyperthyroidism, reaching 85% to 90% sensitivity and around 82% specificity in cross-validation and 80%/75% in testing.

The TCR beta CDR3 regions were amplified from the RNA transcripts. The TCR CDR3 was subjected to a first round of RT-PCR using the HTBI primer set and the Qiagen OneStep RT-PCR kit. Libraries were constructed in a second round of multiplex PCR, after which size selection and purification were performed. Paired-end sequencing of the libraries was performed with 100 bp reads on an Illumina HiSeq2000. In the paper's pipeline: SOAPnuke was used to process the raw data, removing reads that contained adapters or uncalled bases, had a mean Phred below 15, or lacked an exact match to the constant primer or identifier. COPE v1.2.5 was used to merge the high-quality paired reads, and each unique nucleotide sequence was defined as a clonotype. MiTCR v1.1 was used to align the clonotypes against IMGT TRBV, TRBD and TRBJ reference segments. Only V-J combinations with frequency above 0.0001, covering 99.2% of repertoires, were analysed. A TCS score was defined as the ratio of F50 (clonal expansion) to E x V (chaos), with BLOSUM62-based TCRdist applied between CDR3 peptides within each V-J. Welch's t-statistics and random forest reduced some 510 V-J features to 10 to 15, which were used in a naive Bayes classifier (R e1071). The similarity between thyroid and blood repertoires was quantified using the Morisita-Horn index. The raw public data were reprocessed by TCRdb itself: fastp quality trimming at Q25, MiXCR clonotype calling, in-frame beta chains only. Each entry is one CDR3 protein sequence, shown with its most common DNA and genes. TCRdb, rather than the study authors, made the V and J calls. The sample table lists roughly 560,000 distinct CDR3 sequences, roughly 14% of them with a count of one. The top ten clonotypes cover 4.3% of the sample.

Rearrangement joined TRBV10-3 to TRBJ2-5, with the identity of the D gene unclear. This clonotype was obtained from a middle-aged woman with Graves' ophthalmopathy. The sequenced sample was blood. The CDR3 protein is CANSADFQETQYF. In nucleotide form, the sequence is TGTGCCAACTCCGCAGATTTCCAAGAGACCCAGTACTTC.